Presented here are 27 T cell receptor beta chains from one specimen sequenced in a study of control samples from healthy donors and cancer patients. Some clones are missing from TCRdb's copy, which holds only in-frame ones; the method was immunoSEQ multiplex PCR. This repertoire shows approximately 140,000 clones, around 90% found once; its top ten account for 11%. Sequencing was carried out using blood. The origin of the receptors is a man aged 30-40 years in good health.

This clone is medium-sized by share. V usage is TRBV9 and J usage is TRBJ2-1; TRBD2 matches 12 bases. The CDR3 covers 16 residues. Germline-derived CDR1 and CDR2 are SGDLS and YYNGEE. V gave up 3 bases and J gave up 6 bases; unmatched junction bases: 7. The CDR3 loop is CASSDRTSGTGNEQFF. The CDR3 DNA reads TGTGCCAGCAGCGACCGGACTAGCGGGACGGGCAATGAGCAGTTCTTC.

A few counts support this clone. The chain recombines TRBV11-2 with TRBJ2-7, with D unclear. This CDR3 region has 13 residues. Trimming shortened V by 2 bases and J by 5 bases, and 10 bases separated the two germline ends. Germline V gene data show CDR1 as SGHAT and CDR2 as FQNNGV. The CDR3 region has the DNA TGTGCCAGCAGCTTATACGCCGCCCACGAGCAGTACTTC. This codes for CASSLYAAHEQYF.

The rearrangement links TRBV6-5 to TRBJ1-2; TRBD1 aligns across 9 bases. V lost 6 bases and J lost 6; bases outside the gene matches: 11. The germline V gene encodes CDR1 MNHEY and CDR2 SVGAGI. The CDR3 is 15 amino acids. The CDR3 reads CASRPRDRASDGYTF. DNA of the CDR3: TGTGCCAGCAGACCCAGGGACAGGGCTTCAGATGGCTACACCTTC.

The chain couples TRBV18 to TRBJ2-7; 8 bases are a match to TRBD1. There are 16 residues in the CDR3. V shed 4 bases and J 3 bases; nucleotides not matched to a gene: 11. In germline, CDR1 is KGHSH, CDR2 LQKENI. CDR3 region: CASSLDRGGTYYEQYF. The CDR3 bases are TGTGCCAGCTCACTAGACAGGGGCGGGACCTACTACGAGCAGTACTTC.

This chain links TRBV6-1 with TRBJ1-5; possibly TRBD1 for D (6 bases). The CDR3 length is 15 residues. The V and J ends lost 3 bases and 1 base respectively, with 10 bases between them. CDR1 and CDR2 from the germline V gene are MNHNS and SASEGT. CDR3 bases: TGTGCCAGCAGTGAGTTAGGGGGAAGCAATCAGCCCCAGCATTTT. Translated, it gives CASSELGGSNQPQHF.

The CDR3 loop reads CASSQGQGGLNEQFF. The CDR3 DNA is TGTGCCAGCAGCCAAGGACAGGGAGGATTAAATGAGCAGTTCTTC. The V gene is TRBV5-4, the J gene TRBJ2-1; 8 bases agree with TRBD1. With 4 bases clipped from V and 7 bases from J, the junction kept 10 bases outside the gene matches. Germline V gene lookup returns CDR1 SGHNT and CDR2 YYREEE (reference sequence). The CDR3 totals 15 residues. Complete variable domain (other parts from reference TRBV5-4 and TRBJ2-1): ETGVTQSPTHLIKTRGQQVTLRCSSQSGHNTVSWYQQALGQGPQFIFQYYREEENGRGNFPPRFSGLQFPNYSSELNVNALELDDSALYLCASSQGQGGLNEQFFGPGTRLTVL.

This clone was recorded once. The chain carries TRBV18 and TRBJ1-6, with 11 nucleotides matching TRBD1. V was pared by 6 bases and J by 7 bases, with 8 bases of the junction left unmatched. The length of the CDR3 is 16 residues. Per germline, CDR1 KGHSH and CDR2 LQKENI. The CDR3 is CASSPRTGGGNSPLHF. For the CDR3, the DNA is TGTGCCAGCTCCCCTCGGACAGGGGGCGGGAATTCACCCCTCCACTTT. The full variable domain, rest sourced from reference TRBV18 and TRBJ1-6, is NAGVMQNPRHLVRRRGQEARLRCSPMKGHSHVYWYRQLPEEGLKFMVYLQKENIIDESGMPKERFSAEFPKEGPSILRIQQVVRGDSAAYFCASSPRTGGGNSPLHFGNGTRLTVT.

The chain has TRBV3-1 (or the pseudogene TRBV3-2) and TRBJ1-2; a possible D gene is TRBD1 (5 bases). The V gene's germline CDR1 is LGHDT and CDR2 YNNKEL (reference sequence). Deletions cut 0 bases from V and 8 bases from J, with 19 bases between. The CDR3 covers 16 residues. The CDR3 bases are TGTGCCAGCAGCCAAGAAGCTACGCGAGGGGCGAGGGGCTACACCTTC. Its protein product is CASSQEATRGARGYTF.

J is TRBJ2-7 and V is TRBV24-1, with 10 bases lining up with TRBD2. Germline V lookup: CDR1 KGHDR, CDR2 SFDVKD. V trimming: 4 bases; J trimming: 8 bases; junction bases outside the gene matches: 13. The CDR3 sequence is 16 residues long. In DNA form, the CDR3 reads TGTGCCACCAGTGACACAGGACTAGCGGAGTATGGCAAGCAGTACTTC. The encoded protein is CATSDTGLAEYGKQYF.

This sequence joins TRBV19 and TRBJ2-7; no clear D. Germline loops: CDR1 LNHDA, CDR2 SQIVND (reference sequence). This CDR3 is built from 14 residues. The V end was cut by 5 bases, the J end by 4 bases, with 15 bases between. For the CDR3, the DNA is TGTGCCAGTAGTTTGGAAGCCCTAGATTACGAGCAGTACTTC. Translating gives CASSLEALDYEQYF.

V usage is TRBV3-1 (or the pseudogene TRBV3-2) and J usage is TRBJ2-1; tentative D call: TRBD2 (6 bases). V was clipped by 0 bases and J by 7 bases, with 16 bases between them. Germline V lookup: CDR1 LGHDT, CDR2 YNNKEL (reference sequence). The CDR3 sequence is 16 residues long. As DNA, the CDR3 is TGTGCCAGCAGCCAAGATGTTACTAGGCGGGGTAATGAGCAGTTCTTC. Its protein is CASSQDVTRRGNEQFF.

As concerns this clone: The junction and the germline gene differ at one end; a read error may be behind it. This chain links TRBV11-2 with TRBJ2-7, with TRBD2 as a possible D gene (5 bases). Per the germline V gene, CDR1 is SGHAT and CDR2 is FQNNGV. This CDR3 region has 14 residues. The CDR3 bases are TGTGCCAGCAGCAACCCGGGGATATCCTACGGGCAGTACTTC. Its protein product is CASSNPGISYGQYF.

The chain recombines TRBV27 with TRBJ2-1; a weak D match, TRBD1 (5 bases). V lost 5 bases, J lost 6 bases, and 14 bases lay in between. This CDR3 has 14 amino acids. Germline V gene sequence: CDR1 MNHEY, CDR2 SMNVEV (reference sequence). This CDR3 is CASSPRGSPNEQFF. The CDR3, as DNA: TGTGCCAGCAGTCCTAGGGGTAGCCCCAATGAGCAGTTCTTC.

The rearrangement joins TRBV28 to TRBJ2-3, with TRBD1 matching 7 bases. There are 13 residues in the CDR3. The V gene's germline CDR1 is MDHEN and CDR2 SYDVKM. V shed 2 bases and J 4 bases; nucleotides not matched to a gene: 0. The CDR3 sequence: CASSLQGADTQYF. CDR3 in DNA: TGTGCCAGCAGTTTACAGGGGGCAGATACGCAGTATTTT.

The J gene is TRBJ2-7, the V gene TRBV12-3 or TRBV12-4, with D maybe TRBD2 (5 bases). Trimming removed 5 bases from V and 0 bases from J, with 5 bases in between. The CDR3 covers 12 residues. The CDR3 loop is CASSRDSYEQYF. CDR3 coding DNA: TGTGCCAGCAGTCGGGACTCCTACGAGCAGTACTTC.

The chain carries TRBV6-4 and TRBJ2-2; TRBD2 matches 7 bases. Germline CDR1 reads MRHNA; CDR2 reads SNTAGT. J was trimmed by 0 bases and V by 6 bases; bases with no gene match: 4. This CDR3 contains 15 residues. This CDR3 is CASSPTSTNTGELFF. The CDR3 DNA reads TGTGCCAGCAGCCCGACTAGCACGAACACCGGGGAGCTGTTTTTT.

This chain's CDR3 is CASSFLIRGSANTGELFF. The CDR3 coding sequence is TGTGCCAGCAGCTTTCTGATTCGCGGGAGCGCGAACACCGGGGAGCTGTTTTTT. The chain has TRBV7-6 and TRBJ2-2; 7 nucleotides align to TRBD2. This CDR3 is built from 18 residues. Unmatched junction bases numbered 10, after V lost 3 bases and J lost 0 bases. CDR1 and CDR2 from the germline V gene are SGHVS and FNYEAQ.

The chain is built from TRBV5-1 and TRBJ2-3, with TRBD2 as a possible D gene (6 bases). This CDR3 is 14 amino acids long. Germline V CDR1 and CDR2: SGHRS, YFSETQ. Trimming took off 5 bases at V and 3 bases at J, with 13 bases between the two ends. The CDR3 nucleotides read TGCGCCAGCAGGCCGGAGGGTGGTACAGATACGCAGTATTTT. Encoded protein: CASRPEGGTDTQYF.

This clone showed up just once. The chain employs TRBV19 and TRBJ2-5; tentatively, D is TRBD1 (7 bases). The V end was cut by 5 bases, the J end by 2 bases, with 15 bases between. The CDR3 runs 15 residues. CDR1 is LNHDA and CDR2 is SQIVND in the germline V gene (reference sequence). As DNA, the CDR3 is TGTGCCAGTAGTGGCGCGGGACAGAAGCAAGAGACCCAGTACTTC. It encodes CASSGAGQKQETQYF.

This chain joins TRBV19 and TRBJ1-3; D is undetermined. The CDR3 covers 14 residues. The V end was cut by 9 bases, the J end by 0 bases, with 12 bases between. Germline lookup yields CDR1 LNHDA and CDR2 SQIVND (reference sequence). The chain's CDR3 is CASFTASSGNTIYF. CDR3 DNA: TGTGCCAGCTTTACAGCGAGCTCTGGAAACACCATATATTTT.

The CDR3 sequence: CASSEAHQGYGYTF. For the CDR3, the DNA is TGTGCCAGCAGTGAAGCGCATCAGGGCTATGGCTACACCTTC. This chain links TRBV6-1 with TRBJ1-2; tentative D call: TRBD1 (5 bases). The V end was cut by 0 bases, the J end by 4 bases, with 9 bases between. CDR1 is MNHNS and CDR2 is SASEGT in the germline V gene. This CDR3 spans 14 amino acids.

V usage is TRBV6-1 and J usage is TRBJ1-1; the D is unclear. The CDR3 spans 13 residues. Between the trimmed V and J ends, which lost 0 bases and 9 bases, there was a span of 11 bases. CDR1 is MNHNS, CDR2 SASEGT, per germline. The CDR3 is CASSEAARRQAFF. Written as DNA, the CDR3 is TGTGCCAGCAGTGAAGCGGCCAGACGACAAGCTTTCTTT.

This chain links TRBV11-2 with TRBJ2-2; D might be TRBD1 (5 bases). Germline assignment: CDR1 SGHAT and CDR2 FQNNGV. There are 14 residues in the CDR3. Trimming cost V 3 bases and J 4 bases, with 9 bases left between them. The CDR3 coding sequence is TGTGCCAGCAGCTTGTTAGGGGTCACCGGGGAGCTGTTTTTT. This translates into CASSLLGVTGELFF.

V is TRBV30 and J is TRBJ2-6; 8 bases align to TRBD1. Trimming took 0 bases from V and 3 from J; bases not matched to a gene: 4. Germline V gene data show CDR1 as GTSNPN and CDR2 as SVGIG (reference sequence). The CDR3 sequence is 16 residues long. CDR3 residues: CAWSVAGGYGANVLTF. Written as DNA, the CDR3 is TGTGCCTGGAGTGTCGCAGGGGGCTATGGGGCCAACGTCCTGACTTTC.

V is TRBV6-4 and J is TRBJ2-5, with 7 bases identical to TRBD1. The CDR3 is 15 residues long. Germline CDR1 and CDR2: MRHNA and SNTAGT. V lost 6 bases and J lost 0; bases outside the gene matches: 7. The CDR3 region is CASSPGQDDQETQYF. For the CDR3, the DNA is TGTGCCAGCAGCCCCGGACAGGACGACCAAGAGACCCAGTACTTC.

Worth noting for this clone: The same CDR3 is also encoded by other DNA sequences in this sample. The chain combines TRBV11-3 with TRBJ2-3; TRBD2 matches 7 bases. Trimming removed 0 bases from V and 0 bases from J; junction bases left unmatched: 0. The CDR3 totals 15 residues. Germline CDR1 SGHNT, CDR2 YENEEA. The CDR3 protein is CASSLEGGSTDTQYF. The CDR3 DNA reads as TGTGCCAGCAGCTTAGAGGGGGGGAGCACAGATACGCAGTATTTT.

Notes on this clone: Other nucleotide sequences in the sample specify the same CDR3. This CDR3 is CASSQDRSSYNEQFF. In DNA, the CDR3 is TGTGCCAGCAGCCAAGATAGGAGCTCCTACAATGAGCAGTTCTTC. This sequence joins TRBV4-2 and TRBJ2-1; D is uncertain. The V end lost 0 bases, the J end lost 0 bases, and 6 bases lay between the germline ends. Germline loops: CDR1 LGHNA, CDR2 YNFKEQ. This CDR3 has 15 residues.